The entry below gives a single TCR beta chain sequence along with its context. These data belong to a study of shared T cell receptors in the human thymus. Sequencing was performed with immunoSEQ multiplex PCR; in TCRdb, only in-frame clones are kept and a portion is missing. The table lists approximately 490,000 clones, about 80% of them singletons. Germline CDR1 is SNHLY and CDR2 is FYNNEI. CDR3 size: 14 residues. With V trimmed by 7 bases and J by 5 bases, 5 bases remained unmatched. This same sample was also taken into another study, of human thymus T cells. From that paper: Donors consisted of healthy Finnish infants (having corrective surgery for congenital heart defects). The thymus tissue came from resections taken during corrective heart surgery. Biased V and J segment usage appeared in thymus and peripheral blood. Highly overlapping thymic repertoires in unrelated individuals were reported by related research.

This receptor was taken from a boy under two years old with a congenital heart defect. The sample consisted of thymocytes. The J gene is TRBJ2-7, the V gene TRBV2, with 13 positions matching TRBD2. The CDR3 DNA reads TGTGCCAGCAAGGGACTAGCGGGGTTCAACGAGCAGTACTTC. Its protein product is CASKGLAGFNEQYF.